The 17 T cell receptor beta chains below were found in one sample sequenced in a study of a mutant IDH1 vaccine in newly diagnosed glioma. Some clones are missing from TCRdb's copy, which holds only in-frame ones; the method was immunoSEQ multiplex PCR. The repertoire holds some 38,000 clones, 60% to 80% seen once, with approximately 9.9% in the top ten. The time point here: baseline, week 1 (first vaccination visit). As for treatment: pre-vaccination baseline after standard-of-care therapy. The sequencing used PBMCs, collected from a glioma patient treated with radiotherapy, temozolomide or both. The origin of the receptors is a man in his forties with glioma. Some clones in this sample may be carry-over from other donors' samples.

The chain joins TRBV18 to TRBJ2-7; the D gene is possibly TRBD1 (5 bases). CDR1 and CDR2 (germline): KGHSH, LQKENI. This CDR3 contains 15 residues. V was shortened by 3 bases and J by 1 base, with 13 bases between the two germline ends. The CDR3 DNA sequence: TGTGCCAGCTCACCGACGAAGGACACTTCCTACGAGCAGTACTTC. The encoded protein is CASSPTKDTSYEQYF. Supplemented by reference TRBV18 and TRBJ2-7, the full variable domain reads NAGVMQNPRHLVRRRGQEARLRCSPMKGHSHVYWYRQLPEEGLKFMVYLQKENIIDESGMPKERFSAEFPKEGPSILRIQQVVRGDSAAYFCASSPTKDTSYEQYFGPGTRLTVT.

The chain combines TRBV7-2 with TRBJ1-4; 9 nucleotides agree with TRBD1. V was pared by 4 bases and J by 8 bases, with 8 bases of the junction left unmatched. The V gene's germline CDR1 is SGHTA and CDR2 FQGNSA. This CDR3 has 15 residues. CDR3 region: CASSSSGTGREKLFF. CDR3 nucleotide sequence: TGTGCCAGCAGCTCCTCCGGGACAGGGAGAGAAAAACTGTTTTTT.

CDR3 sequence reads: CASSLRGYGYTF. The CDR3 DNA is TGTGCCAGCAGTTTGAGGGGCTACGGCTACACCTTC. The chain has TRBV6-5 and TRBJ1-2; possibly TRBD1 for D (5 bases). The germline V gene encodes CDR1 MNHEY and CDR2 SVGAGI. The V end lost 4 bases, the J end lost 8 bases, and 11 bases lay between the germline ends. The CDR3 loop spans 12 amino acids.

The gene calls are TRBV16 and TRBJ2-7, with TRBD1 identical over 8 bases. The germline gives CDR1 KGHSY, CDR2 FQNENV. The CDR3 runs 13 residues. Trimming removed 6 bases from V and 9 bases from J; junction bases left unmatched: 10. The CDR3 protein is CASRMSLGTGQYF. In DNA, the CDR3 is TGTGCCAGCAGAATGTCTCTAGGGACAGGGCAGTACTTC.

The genes are TRBV6-5 and TRBJ1-2; D is unresolved. Per germline, CDR1 MNHEY and CDR2 SVGAGI. There are 11 residues in the CDR3. Deletions cut 11 bases from V and 1 base from J, with 8 bases between. This CDR3 reads CASRINYGYTF. The CDR3 nucleotides read TGTGCCTCCCGGATTAACTATGGCTACACCTTC.

This clone was seen a single time. This chain links TRBV7-6 with TRBJ1-5, with TRBD1 as a possible D gene (5 bases). The V gene's germline CDR1 is SGHVS and CDR2 FNYEAQ. CDR3 length: 13 residues. Trimming stripped 2 bases from V and 7 bases from J, with 9 bases between. The CDR3 loop reads CASSLQGSQPQHF. The CDR3 DNA is TGTGCCAGCAGCTTACAGGGTTCACAGCCCCAGCATTTT.

The rearrangement joins TRBV18 to TRBJ2-7, with D perhaps given as TRBD1 or TRBD2 (5 bases each). Germline V gene data show CDR1 as KGHSH and CDR2 as LQKENI. The V gene lost 7 bases and the J gene lost 0 bases, with 13 bases spanning the gap. The CDR3 is 14 amino acids. CDR3 in DNA: TGTGCCAGCTTCCGGGACGATAGCTCCTACGAGCAGTACTTC. Encoded protein: CASFRDDSSYEQYF.

This chain connects TRBV27 to TRBJ1-1; D uncertain. CDR1 is MNHEY and CDR2 is SMNVEV in the germline V gene (reference sequence). The ends were cut back, 4 bases at V and 1 base at J, with 10 bases in the middle. This CDR3 spans 14 amino acids. The CDR3 nucleotides are TGTGCCAGCAGTTATTCGAGCGAGAACACTGAAGCTTTCTTT. Amino acid sequence: CASSYSSENTEAFF.

The V gene is TRBV7-2, the J gene TRBJ1-1; 8 nucleotides agree with TRBD1. Germline-derived CDR1 and CDR2 are SGHTA and FQGNSA. This CDR3 comprises 14 residues. V lost 4 bases to trimming and J lost 5 bases; unmatched junction nucleotides: 6. For the CDR3, the DNA is TGTGCCAGCAGCTCGGACAGGGTACGTACTGAAGCTTTCTTT. Translated, it gives CASSSDRVRTEAFF.

The V call is TRBV4-1, the J call TRBJ1-5; no firm D call. Germline CDR1 reads MGHRA; CDR2 reads YSYEKL. The CDR3 totals 14 residues. Trimming took 3 bases from V and 5 from J, leaving 11 bases between them. The CDR3: CASSQGRGDQPQHF. Written as DNA, the CDR3 is TGCGCCAGCAGCCAGGGCAGAGGTGATCAGCCCCAGCATTTT.

This clone is a singleton in its sample. J is TRBJ1-6 and V is TRBV6-5; D call uncertain. Germline lookup yields CDR1 MNHEY and CDR2 SVGAGI. V shed 6 bases and J shed 7 bases, with 16 bases lying between them. The length of the CDR3 is 15 residues. CDR3 protein: CASSPGNGGNSPLHF. The CDR3 DNA reads as TGTGCCAGCAGCCCCGGCAACGGAGGGAATTCACCCCTCCACTTT.

In this sample, this clone turned up once. CDR3 in DNA: TGTGCCATCAGTCAACAGGGGAACACTGAAGCTTTCTTT. This codes for CAISQQGNTEAFF. The V gene is TRBV10-3, the J gene TRBJ1-1, with a tentative D call TRBD1 (6 bases). V lost 5 bases to trimming and J lost 1 base, with 8 bases between them. Per germline, CDR1 ENHRY and CDR2 SYGVKD. The CDR3 is 13 residues long.

This clone occurred a few times. The V and J genes are TRBV6-1 and TRBJ2-5; D is possibly TRBD1 (6 bases). The CDR3 covers 14 residues. Per germline, CDR1 MNHNS and CDR2 SASEGT. Trimming shortened V by 8 bases and J by 1 base, and 14 bases separated the two germline ends. The CDR3 DNA sequence: TGTGCCAGCTCCCAGGGACAAAGCCAAGAGACCCAGTACTTC. This encodes CASSQGQSQETQYF.

This clone has only a few counts. This chain links TRBV9 with TRBJ2-3; D possibly corresponds to TRBD2 (6 bases). CDR3 length equals 17 residues. V lost 0 bases to trimming and J lost 2 bases, with 16 bases between them. Germline V gene data show CDR1 as SGDLS and CDR2 as YYNGEE. The CDR3 nucleotides read TGTGCCAGCAGCGTAGCTACGGGAGTTCAAGTCACAGATACGCAGTATTTT. Encoded protein: CASSVATGVQVTDTQYF.

The chain couples TRBV18 to TRBJ2-4; weak D call: TRBD2 (5 bases). The CDR3 extends over 16 amino acids. With 5 bases removed from V and 0 bases from J, the gap between germline ends came to 14 bases. Germline V gene data show CDR1 as KGHSH and CDR2 as LQKENI. The CDR3 loop reads CASSSSDFLAKNIQYF. For the CDR3, the DNA is TGTGCCAGCTCATCCTCGGACTTCCTAGCCAAAAACATTCAGTACTTC.

This sequence joins TRBV5-1 and TRBJ2-2; D possibly corresponds to TRBD1 (6 bases). V was trimmed by 3 bases and J by 8 bases, leaving 8 bases between them. Per the germline V gene, CDR1 is SGHRS and CDR2 is YFSETQ. The CDR3 contains 12 residues. CDR3 nucleotides: TGCGCCAGCAGCTCCAGGGGTGGGGAGCTGTTTTTT. Its protein product is CASSSRGGELFF. Full variable domain (rest looked up from reference TRBV5-1 and TRBJ2-2): KAGVTQTPRYLIKTRGQQVTLSCSPISGHRSVSWYQQTPGQGLQFLFEYFSETQRNKGNFPGRFSGRQFSNSRSEMNVSTLELGDSALYLCASSSRGGELFFGEGSRLTVL.

The chain has TRBV10-3 and TRBJ1-6; the D gene is possibly TRBD1 (5 bases). This CDR3 region has 15 residues. Trimming left V 0 bases short and J 7 bases short, with 10 bases between. From germline, CDR1 is ENHRY and CDR2 SYGVKD. The CDR3, as DNA: TGTGCCATCAGTGAGTCAGGGGATGTAAATTCACCCCTCCACTTT. It codes for CAISESGDVNSPLHF.